This T cell receptor beta chain appears in the sequencing data of a study of OX40 agonist ivuxolimab in advanced cancers. The table came from immunoSEQ multiplex PCR; TCRdb's copy has only in-frame clones and leaves some out. The table includes approximately 15,000 clones, about 83% detected once. CDR1 is SGHVS and CDR2 is FNYEAQ in the germline V gene. This CDR3 has 14 residues. V was clipped by 2 bases and J by 4 bases, with 12 bases between them. The chain combines TRBV7-6 with TRBJ2-7; D remains unclear. The sequences come from CD4+ or CD8+ T cells sorted from blood, collected in a trial of the OX40 agonist ivuxolimab. The sequence derives from an adult with an advanced solid tumor such as melanoma, head and neck, liver or kidney cancer. CDR3 loop: CASSLTLLQYEQYF. Written as DNA, the CDR3 is TGTGCCAGCAGCTTAACACTCCTCCAATACGAGCAGTACTTC.